The 18 T cell receptor beta chains below all came from one sample that was sequenced in a study of control samples from healthy donors and cancer patients. Using immunoSEQ multiplex PCR, the repertoire was profiled, and TCRdb retains in-frame clones only, with some absent. The sample holds about 100,000 clones, 70% to 85% seen once. The sequencing input was blood. These receptors originate from a man younger than 35 in good health.

This chain uses TRBV10-2 with TRBJ2-5; 12 bases map to TRBD2. There are 16 residues in the CDR3. The J segment lost 2 bases and the V segment lost 5 bases, leaving 6 bases of the junction unmatched. Germline assignment: CDR1 WSHSY and CDR2 SAAADI. The CDR3: CASSPRLAGEQETQYF. DNA of the CDR3: TGCGCCAGCAGTCCTCGACTAGCGGGGGAGCAAGAGACCCAGTACTTC.

The CDR3 here is CASSPDGGGLKNIQYF. In DNA form, the CDR3 reads TGTGCCAGCAGCCCCGACGGGGGCGGACTAAAAAACATTCAGTACTTC. The V and J genes are TRBV5-4 and TRBJ2-4; either TRBD1 or TRBD2 may fit D (6 bases each). In germline, CDR1 is SGHNT, CDR2 YYREEE (reference sequence). The CDR3 covers 16 residues. Between the trimmed V and J ends, which lost 4 bases and 4 bases, there was a span of 18 bases.

This clone has just a few counts. The rearrangement uses TRBV6-2 or TRBV6-3 and TRBJ2-7, with 9 nucleotides matching TRBD1. Germline V gene data show CDR1 as MNHEY and CDR2 as SVGEGT. V was clipped by 5 bases and J by 6 bases; unmatched bases: 11. This CDR3 is built from 15 residues. The CDR3 DNA reads as TGTGCCAGCAGTGGCCACGGGACAGGGCCTCCCGAGCAGTACTTC. It yields the protein CASSGHGTGPPEQYF.

V and J are TRBV10-3 and TRBJ2-3, with D perhaps TRBD1 or TRBD2 (5 bases each). The CDR3 totals 12 residues. V shed 2 bases and J shed 5 bases, with 5 bases lying between them. The germline CDR1 and CDR2 sequences are ENHRY and SYGVKD. The CDR3 coding sequence is TGTGCCATCAGTGAGGGGGGAGATACGCAGTATTTT. Translated: CAISEGGDTQYF.

The chain has TRBV6-6 and TRBJ2-5; 7 nucleotides match TRBD1. CDR3 length equals 14 residues. V shed 10 bases, J shed 2 bases, and the junction held 10 bases outside the gene matches. Germline CDR1 reads MNHNY; CDR2 reads SVGAGI (reference sequence). The CDR3 bases are TGTGCCACCCTTGAGGGGGCGACTCAAGAGACCCAGTACTTC. Amino acid sequence: CATLEGATQETQYF.

The chain has TRBV4-3 and TRBJ2-3; 11 bases align to TRBD2. Germline V CDR1 and CDR2: LGHNA, YSLEER. After removal of 0 bases from V and 4 bases from J, the junction contained 9 bases not matched to a gene. The CDR3 length is 18 residues. The DNA for the CDR3 is TGCGCCAGCAGCCAAGATCTTATAGCGGGGGGGGTCGCAGATACGCAGTATTTT. Amino acids: CASSQDLIAGGVADTQYF.

This clone has only one observation. This chain links TRBV7-2 with TRBJ2-1; D gene unclear. The CDR3 has 14 residues. CDR1 is SGHTA, CDR2 FQGNSA, per germline. Trimming took 0 bases from V and 0 from J, leaving 3 bases between them. This CDR3 reads CASSLASSYNEQFF. The CDR3 DNA reads as TGTGCCAGCAGCTTAGCGAGCTCCTACAATGAGCAGTTCTTC.

The chain combines TRBV2 with TRBJ1-6; D not resolved. Germline loops: CDR1 SNHLY, CDR2 FYNNEI. Trimming removed 8 bases from V and 0 bases from J, with 11 bases in between. The CDR3 spans 15 residues. The CDR3 DNA follows: TGTGCCAGCTCCGAAATGAGCTCCTATAATTCACCCCTCCACTTT. Protein: CASSEMSSYNSPLHF.

In this sample, this clone turned up once. V is TRBV6-2 or TRBV6-3 and J is TRBJ1-2; maybe TRBD1 (5 bases). The CDR3 spans 14 residues. Germline loops: CDR1 MNHEY, CDR2 SVGEGT. V was shortened by 2 bases and J by 4 bases, with 11 bases between the two germline ends. CDR3 in amino acids: CASSYRGRSYGYTF. The CDR3 DNA reads TGTGCCAGCAGTTACAGGGGCCGCTCCTATGGCTACACCTTC.

The CDR3 reads CASSVRGHATNEKLFF. In nucleotides, the CDR3 is TGTGCCAGCAGCGTAAGGGGCCATGCAACTAATGAAAAACTGTTTTTT. The chain links TRBV9 to TRBJ1-4, with D perhaps TRBD1 (5 bases). Germline V gives CDR1 SGDLS, CDR2 YYNGEE. Trimming removed 1 base at V and 0 bases at J, with 10 bases between. The CDR3 contains 16 residues.

The V call is TRBV30, the J call TRBJ2-2; D remains unclear. Per the germline V gene, CDR1 is GTSNPN and CDR2 is SVGIG (reference sequence). This CDR3 spans 13 amino acids. With 0 bases removed from V and 8 bases from J, the gap between germline ends came to 10 bases. CDR3 in amino acids: CAWSVKKGGELFF. In DNA form, the CDR3 reads TGTGCCTGGAGTGTCAAGAAAGGGGGGGAGCTGTTTTTT.

The chain is built from TRBV9 and TRBJ1-1, with D unresolved. Germline V gene lookup returns CDR1 SGDLS and CDR2 YYNGEE. The V end lost 2 bases, the J end lost 1 base, and 18 bases lay between the germline ends. This CDR3 comprises 17 residues. The CDR3 region has the DNA TGTGCCAGCAGCGTCACCAACTCGGCGGAAAGGAACACTGAAGCTTTCTTT. Translation gives CASSVTNSAERNTEAFF.

V gene TRBV6-1 combines with J gene TRBJ1-1; 8 bases align to TRBD1. V shed 2 bases, J shed 4 bases, and the junction held 12 bases outside the gene matches. Germline assignment: CDR1 MNHNS and CDR2 SASEGT. The CDR3 runs to 17 residues. CDR3 sequence reads: CASSETGGGRGLTEAFF. CDR3 nucleotide sequence: TGTGCCAGCAGTGAAACCGGAGGGGGCAGGGGGCTCACTGAAGCTTTCTTT.

This clone has only one observation. The chain combines TRBV28 with TRBJ2-4; D gene uncertain. Germline CDR1 and CDR2: MDHEN and SYDVKM. Trimming took 7 bases from V and 0 from J, leaving 7 bases between them. The CDR3 loop spans 13 amino acids. CDR3 DNA: TGTGCCAGCACCGGCCAAGCCAAAAACATTCAGTACTTC. Translating gives CASTGQAKNIQYF.

This clone was detected only once. CDR3 sequence (DNA): TGTGCCAGCAGCTCCTTACCGAACATGGCAAGTGTCCATGGCTACACCTTC. The encoded protein is CASSSLPNMASVHGYTF. The gene calls are TRBV5-5 and TRBJ1-2; D remains unclear. Germline values: CDR1 SGHKS, CDR2 YYEKEE (reference sequence). The CDR3 is 17 residues long. V lost 3 bases to trimming and J lost 6 bases, with 24 bases between them. Drawing the rest from reference TRBV5-5 and TRBJ1-2, the complete variable domain is DAGVTQSPTHLIKTRGQQVTLRCSPISGHKSVSWYQQVLGQGPQFIFQYYEKEERGRGNFPDRFSARQFPNYSSELNVNALLLGDSALYLCASSSLPNMASVHGYTFGSGTRLTVV.

The V gene is TRBV10-3, the J gene TRBJ2-3; D unclear. In germline, CDR1 is ENHRY, CDR2 SYGVKD. Trimming shortened V by 4 bases and J by 4 bases, and 12 bases separated the two germline ends. The CDR3 loop spans 14 amino acids. The CDR3, as DNA: TGTGCCATCAGTGCGGCTTCAAGGGCAGATACGCAGTATTTT. It encodes CAISAASRADTQYF.

This clone has just a few counts. This rearrangement joins TRBV7-6 to TRBJ1-1; no firm D call. This CDR3 has 18 amino acids. V gave up 6 bases and J gave up 10 bases, with 33 bases separating them. The germline gives CDR1 SGHVS, CDR2 FNYEAQ. CDR3 sequence reads: CASRPIRSSEGRIHRAFF. CDR3 nucleotides: TGTGCCAGCAGACCAATTAGGAGTTCTGAAGGGAGGATTCATAGAGCTTTCTTT.

V is TRBV6-5 and J is TRBJ2-2; TRBD1 matches at 7 bases. With 2 bases clipped from V and 2 bases from J, the junction kept 5 bases outside the gene matches. The CDR3 extends over 16 amino acids. CDR1 and CDR2 (germline): MNHEY, SVGAGI. The CDR3: CASSYLGTDNTGELFF. The CDR3 nucleotides are TGTGCCAGCAGTTACCTAGGGACAGATAACACCGGGGAGCTGTTTTTT.